This T cell receptor beta chain was identified in a study of Tregs in tolerant kidney transplant recipients. V lost 4 bases and J 0 bases, leaving 13 bases between the germline ends. The CDR3 has 16 residues. Germline V lookup: CDR1 SNHLY, CDR2 FYNNEI. Unstimulated regulatory T cells (CD4+CD25+CD127-), CD4+CD25- non-regulatory cells, CD4 and CD8 cells were FACS-sorted from thawed PBMCs. Regulatory T cells were sorted from thawed PBMCs rested overnight at 37°C with around 220 IU/ml IL-2. Sequencing used immunoSEQ multiplex PCR; TCRdb keeps in-frame clones, though not all of them. The data contain under 50,000 clones, about 90% of them seen just once; the ten biggest clones take up 0.6% to 0.7%.

The chain uses TRBV2 and TRBJ1-3; a weak D match, TRBD1 (5 bases). The receptor was derived from a human donor in good health. Sequencing used Tregs from blood. The CDR3 DNA reads TGTGCCAGCAGTGCGACAGCGAGGGGCTCTGGAAACACCATATATTTT. Its translation: CASSATARGSGNTIYF.